This is a list of T cell receptor beta chains from one sample in a study of T cell responses to AZD1222 COVID-19 vaccine. Data came from immunoSEQ multiplex PCR; TCRdb stores just in-frame clones and leaves some out. In the table there are roughly 99,000 clones, roughly 89% of which are singletons. The specimen comprised peripheral blood, sampled on day 0 of AZD1222 vaccination. These receptors were collected from an adult in good health. CDR3s include the opening cysteine and the closing phenylalanine or tryptophan. For some rows the clone size is stated as once, few or many, or as a class when expanded; others skip it.

j_call	clone_size	v_call	cdr3_aa
TRBJ1-4	-	TRBV4-3	CASSQDSVTISEKLFF
TRBJ2-5	once	TRBV11-2	CASSLGLRETQYF
TRBJ1-1	-	TRBV19	CASRHPGDTSEAFF
TRBJ2-7	-	TRBV5-6	CASSWGGQPYEQYF
TRBJ2-3	once	TRBV30	CAWSAGGGSDTQYF
TRBJ1-3	-	TRBV12-3/TRBV12-4	CASSDKKTIYF
TRBJ2-7	-	TRBV6-6	CASSLTYEQYF
TRBJ1-1	-	TRBV30	CAWSVSRGGTEAFF
TRBJ1-3	-	TRBV13	CASSLGQTSGNTIYF
TRBJ1-2	-	TRBV27	CASSLSWGDYGYTF